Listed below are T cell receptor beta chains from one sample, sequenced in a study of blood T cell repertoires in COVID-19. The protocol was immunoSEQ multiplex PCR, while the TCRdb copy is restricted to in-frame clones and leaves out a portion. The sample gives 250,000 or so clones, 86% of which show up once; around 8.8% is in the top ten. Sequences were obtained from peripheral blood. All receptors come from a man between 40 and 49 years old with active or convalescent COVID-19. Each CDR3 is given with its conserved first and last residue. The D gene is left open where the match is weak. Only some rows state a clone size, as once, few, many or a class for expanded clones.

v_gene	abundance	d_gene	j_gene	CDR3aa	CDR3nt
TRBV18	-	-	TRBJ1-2	CASSPNLDGYTF	TGTGCCAGCTCACCAAACTTGGATGGCTACACCTTC
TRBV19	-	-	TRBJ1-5	CASSIGLGVNQPQHF	TGTGCCAGTAGTATAGGTCTCGGGGTCAATCAGCCCCAGCATTTT
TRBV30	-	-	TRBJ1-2	CAWRGDTLGYGYTF	TGTGCCTGGAGAGGGGACACCCTTGGATATGGCTACACCTTC
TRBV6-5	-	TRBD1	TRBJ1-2	CASSSRTGGADGYTF	TGTGCCAGCAGTTCCCGGACAGGGGGCGCGGATGGCTACACCTTC
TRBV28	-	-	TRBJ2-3	CASRGFDGIWGADTQYF	TGTGCCAGCAGGGGTTTTGATGGGATCTGGGGCGCAGATACGCAGTATTTT
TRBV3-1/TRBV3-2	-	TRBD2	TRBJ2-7	CASSLSGGLTYEQYF	TGTGCCAGCAGCCTTAGCGGGGGGTTAACCTACGAGCAGTACTTC
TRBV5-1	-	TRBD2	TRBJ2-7	CASSSLAGEGNEQYF	TGCGCCAGCAGCTCGTTAGCGGGAGAGGGGAACGAGCAGTACTTC
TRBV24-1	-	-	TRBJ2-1	CATSDFSEAYNEQFF	TGTGCCACCAGTGATTTTAGCGAGGCCTACAATGAGCAGTTCTTC
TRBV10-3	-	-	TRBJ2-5	CATATPDRNLQETQYF	TGTGCCACCGCTACCCCCGACAGGAACCTACAAGAGACCCAGTACTTC
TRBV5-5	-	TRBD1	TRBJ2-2	CASSFPGQGVLDTGELFF	TGTGCCAGCAGCTTCCCGGGACAGGGGGTGTTGGACACCGGGGAGCTGTTTTTT
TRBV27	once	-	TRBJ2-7	CASSLRGLKQQYF	TGTGCCAGCAGTTTAAGGGGATTGAAGCAGCAGTACTTC
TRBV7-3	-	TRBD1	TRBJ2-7	CASSLSPQRGLYEQYF	TGTGCCAGCAGCTTAAGCCCTCAAAGGGGGCTGTACGAGCAGTACTTC
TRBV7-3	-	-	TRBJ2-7	CASSLTDRTTRQYF	TGTGCCAGCAGCTTAACCGACAGGACGACAAGGCAGTACTTC
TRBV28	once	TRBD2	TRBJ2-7	CASRTSVDRYEQYF	TGTGCCAGTCGTACTAGCGTCGACCGCTACGAGCAGTACTTC
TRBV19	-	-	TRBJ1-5	CASSARYRASNQPQHF	TGTGCCAGTAGTGCCCGTTACAGGGCTAGCAATCAGCCCCAGCATTTT
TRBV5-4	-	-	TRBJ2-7	CASTKEGPYEQYF	TGTGCCAGCACCAAGGAGGGGCCCTACGAGCAGTACTTC
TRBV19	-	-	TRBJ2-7	CASSRGNLEVEQYF	TGTGCCAGTAGCCGGGGGAATTTGGAGGTCGAGCAGTACTTC
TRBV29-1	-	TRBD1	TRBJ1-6	CSVQGGVNSPLHF	TGCAGCGTTCAAGGGGGCGTTAATTCACCCCTCCACTTT
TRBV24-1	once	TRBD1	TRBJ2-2	CATRGQGNTGELFF	TGTGCCACCCGCGGACAGGGAAACACCGGGGAGCTGTTTTTT
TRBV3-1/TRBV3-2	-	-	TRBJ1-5	CASSQAPPRQAGQPQHF	TGTGCCAGCAGCCAAGCCCCCCCACGGCAGGCGGGTCAGCCCCAGCATTTT
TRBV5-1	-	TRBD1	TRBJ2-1	CASSPQGDNEQFF	TGCGCCAGCAGTCCACAGGGGGACAATGAGCAGTTCTTC
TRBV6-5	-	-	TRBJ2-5	CASSGRAKGETQYF	TGTGCCAGCAGCGGCAGGGCCAAAGGAGAGACCCAGTACTTC
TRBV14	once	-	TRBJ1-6	CASSLNGGSYNSPLHF	TGTGCCAGCAGCCTGAACGGAGGCTCCTATAATTCACCCCTCCACTTT
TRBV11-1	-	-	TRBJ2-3	CASSLAGVAAMGAQYF	TGTGCCAGCAGCTTAGCGGGGGTAGCGGCCATGGGGGCGCAGTATTTT
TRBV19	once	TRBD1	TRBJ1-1	CASTTGQGALNTEAFF	TGTGCCAGTACCACGGGACAGGGGGCGCTTAACACTGAAGCTTTCTTT
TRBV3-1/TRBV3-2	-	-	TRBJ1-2	CASSQFYPGDYGYTF	TGTGCCAGCAGCCAATTCTACCCAGGGGACTATGGCTACACCTTC
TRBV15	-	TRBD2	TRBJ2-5	CATSRDRAGRAQETQYF	TGTGCCACCAGCAGAGATCGAGCGGGGCGGGCCCAAGAGACCCAGTACTTC
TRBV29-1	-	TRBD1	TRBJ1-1	CSGGQGASPEAFF	TGCAGCGGGGGGCAGGGGGCAAGCCCTGAAGCTTTCTTT
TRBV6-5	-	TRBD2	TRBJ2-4	CASGIAGGPFNIQYF	TGTGCCAGCGGGATAGCGGGAGGGCCCTTCAACATTCAGTACTTC